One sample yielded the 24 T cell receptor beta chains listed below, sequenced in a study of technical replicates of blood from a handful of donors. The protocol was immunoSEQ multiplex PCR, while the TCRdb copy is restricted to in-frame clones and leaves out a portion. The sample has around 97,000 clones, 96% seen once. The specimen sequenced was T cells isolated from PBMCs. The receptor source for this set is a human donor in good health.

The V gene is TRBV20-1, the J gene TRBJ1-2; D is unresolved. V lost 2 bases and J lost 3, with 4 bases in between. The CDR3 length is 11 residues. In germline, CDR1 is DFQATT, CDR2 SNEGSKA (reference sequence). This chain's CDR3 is CSARPYYGYTF. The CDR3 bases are TGCAGTGCTAGACCATACTATGGCTACACCTTC.

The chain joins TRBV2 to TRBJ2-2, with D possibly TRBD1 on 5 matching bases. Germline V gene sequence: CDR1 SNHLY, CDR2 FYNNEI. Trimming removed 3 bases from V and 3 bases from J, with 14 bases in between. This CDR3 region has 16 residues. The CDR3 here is CASSDTGRADTGELFF. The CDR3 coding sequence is TGTGCCAGCAGTGATACCGGCAGGGCGGACACCGGGGAGCTGTTTTTT.

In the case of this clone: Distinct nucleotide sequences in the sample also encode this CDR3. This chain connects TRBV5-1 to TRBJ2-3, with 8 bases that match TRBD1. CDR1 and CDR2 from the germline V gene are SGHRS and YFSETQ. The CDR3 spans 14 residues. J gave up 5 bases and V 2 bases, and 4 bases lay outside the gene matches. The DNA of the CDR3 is TGCGCCAGCAGCTTAGACAGGGGAGGAGATACGCAGTATTTT. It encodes CASSLDRGGDTQYF.

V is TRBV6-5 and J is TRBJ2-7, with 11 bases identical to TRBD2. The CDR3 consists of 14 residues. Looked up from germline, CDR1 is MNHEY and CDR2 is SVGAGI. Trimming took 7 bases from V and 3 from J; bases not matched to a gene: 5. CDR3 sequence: CASTWTSGHYEQYF. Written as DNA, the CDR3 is TGTGCCAGCACCTGGACTAGCGGGCACTACGAGCAGTACTTC.

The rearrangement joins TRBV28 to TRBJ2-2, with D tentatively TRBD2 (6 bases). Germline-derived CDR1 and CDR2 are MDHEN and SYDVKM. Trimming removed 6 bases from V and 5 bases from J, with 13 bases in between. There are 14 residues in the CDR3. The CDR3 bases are TGTGCCAGCAGCTTTTTGACTAGGACCGGGGAGCTGTTTTTT. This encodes CASSFLTRTGELFF.

The CDR3 reads CARSLSGNTIYF. CDR3 sequence (DNA): TGTGCCAGAAGCTTGTCAGGAAACACCATATATTTT. This chain connects TRBV5-3 to TRBJ1-3; the D is unclear. TRBV5-3 is an ORF, and what it does is uncertain. The CDR3 consists of 12 residues. V was shortened by 1 base and J by 4 bases, with 3 bases between the two germline ends.

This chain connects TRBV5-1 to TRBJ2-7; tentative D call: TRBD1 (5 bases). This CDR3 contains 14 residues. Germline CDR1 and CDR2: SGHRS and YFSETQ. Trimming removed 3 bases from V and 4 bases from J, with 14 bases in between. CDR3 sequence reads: CASSYRTESYEQYF. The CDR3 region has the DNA TGCGCCAGCAGCTACAGGACGGAAAGTTACGAGCAGTACTTC.

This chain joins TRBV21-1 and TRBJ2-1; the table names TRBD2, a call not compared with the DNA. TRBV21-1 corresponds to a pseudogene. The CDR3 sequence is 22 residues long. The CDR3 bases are TGTGCCAGCAGCAAATCCGAACAGGGTAGGACCGGCCTAGCGGGAGTGGGTAATGAGCAGTTCTTC. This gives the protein CASSKSEQGRTGLAGVGNEQFF.

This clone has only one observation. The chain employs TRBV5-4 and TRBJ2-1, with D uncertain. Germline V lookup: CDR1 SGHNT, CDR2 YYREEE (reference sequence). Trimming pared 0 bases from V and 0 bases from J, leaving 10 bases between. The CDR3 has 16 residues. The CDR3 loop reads CASSLGHSSSYNEQFF. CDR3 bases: TGTGCCAGCAGCTTGGGGCACAGTAGCTCCTACAATGAGCAGTTCTTC. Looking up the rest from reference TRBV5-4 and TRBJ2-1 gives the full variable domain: ETGVTQSPTHLIKTRGQQVTLRCSSQSGHNTVSWYQQALGQGPQFIFQYYREEENGRGNFPPRFSGLQFPNYSSELNVNALELDDSALYLCASSLGHSSSYNEQFFGPGTRLTVL.

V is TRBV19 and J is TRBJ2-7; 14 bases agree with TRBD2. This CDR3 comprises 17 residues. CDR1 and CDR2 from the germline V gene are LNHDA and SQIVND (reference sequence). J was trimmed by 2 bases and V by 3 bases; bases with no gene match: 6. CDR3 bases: TGTGCCAGTAGTATGGGGGGACTAGCGGGAGCCGCCTACGAGCAGTACTTC. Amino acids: CASSMGGLAGAAYEQYF.

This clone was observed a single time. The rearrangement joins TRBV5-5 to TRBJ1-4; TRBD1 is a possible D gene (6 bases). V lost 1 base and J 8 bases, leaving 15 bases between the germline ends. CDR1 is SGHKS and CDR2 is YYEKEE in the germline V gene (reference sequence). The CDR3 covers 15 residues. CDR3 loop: CASSLILRGNEKLFF. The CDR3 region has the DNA TGTGCCAGCAGCTTGATTCTTAGGGGGAACGAAAAACTGTTTTTT.

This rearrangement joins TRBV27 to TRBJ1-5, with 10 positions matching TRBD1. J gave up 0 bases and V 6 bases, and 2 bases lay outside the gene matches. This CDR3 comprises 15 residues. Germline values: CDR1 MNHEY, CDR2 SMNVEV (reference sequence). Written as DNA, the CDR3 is TGTGCCAGCAGGGGGACAGGGGCTAGCAATCAGCCCCAGCATTTT. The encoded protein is CASRGTGASNQPQHF.

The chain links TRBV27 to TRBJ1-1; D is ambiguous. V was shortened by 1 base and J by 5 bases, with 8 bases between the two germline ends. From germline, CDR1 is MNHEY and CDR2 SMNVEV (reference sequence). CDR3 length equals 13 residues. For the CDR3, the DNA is TGTGCCAGCAGTTTATTACCGCGGACTGAAGCTTTCTTT. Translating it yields CASSLLPRTEAFF.

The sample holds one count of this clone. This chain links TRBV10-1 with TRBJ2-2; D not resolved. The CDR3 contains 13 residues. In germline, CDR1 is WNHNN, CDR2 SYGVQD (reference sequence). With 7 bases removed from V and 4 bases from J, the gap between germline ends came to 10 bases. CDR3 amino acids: CASTVSLTGELFF. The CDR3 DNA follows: TGCGCCAGCACCGTCAGTCTCACCGGGGAGCTGTTTTTT.

CDR3 DNA sequence: TGTGCCAGCAGTTCCCGGCTAGCGGGAGAAGAGACCCAGTACTTC. This translates into CASSSRLAGEETQYF. The chain carries TRBV27 and TRBJ2-5; the match to TRBD2 covers 10 bases. Looked up from germline, CDR1 is MNHEY and CDR2 is SMNVEV (reference sequence). The CDR3 is 15 amino acids. The V and J ends lost 4 bases and 3 bases, in that order; junction bases with no gene match: 5.

CDR3 sequence: CASRDRGTEAFF. CDR3 sequence (DNA): TGTGCCAGCAGGGACAGGGGCACTGAAGCTTTCTTT. The J gene is TRBJ1-1, the V gene TRBV2, with 9 bases lining up with TRBD1. This CDR3 is 12 amino acids long. V was pared by 6 bases and J by 4 bases, with 0 bases of the junction left unmatched. Germline assignment: CDR1 SNHLY and CDR2 FYNNEI.

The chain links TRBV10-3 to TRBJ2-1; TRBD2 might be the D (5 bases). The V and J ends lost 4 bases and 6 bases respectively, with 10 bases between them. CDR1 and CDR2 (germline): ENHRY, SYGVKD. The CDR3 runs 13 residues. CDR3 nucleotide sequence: TGTGCCATCAGTGCTCGGGAAGGCAATGAGCAGTTCTTC. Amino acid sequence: CAISAREGNEQFF.

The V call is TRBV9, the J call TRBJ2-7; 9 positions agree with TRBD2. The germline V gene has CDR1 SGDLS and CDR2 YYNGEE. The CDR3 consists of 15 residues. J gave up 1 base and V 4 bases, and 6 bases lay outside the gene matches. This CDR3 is CASSIQAGGSYEQYF. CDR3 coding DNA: TGTGCCAGCAGCATCCAAGCGGGAGGATCCTACGAGCAGTACTTC.

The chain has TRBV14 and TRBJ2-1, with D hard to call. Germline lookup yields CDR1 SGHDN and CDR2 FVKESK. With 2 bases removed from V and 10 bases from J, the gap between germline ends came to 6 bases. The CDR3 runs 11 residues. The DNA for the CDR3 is TGTGCCAGCAGCCAATTTATCGAGCAGTTCTTC. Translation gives CASSQFIEQFF.

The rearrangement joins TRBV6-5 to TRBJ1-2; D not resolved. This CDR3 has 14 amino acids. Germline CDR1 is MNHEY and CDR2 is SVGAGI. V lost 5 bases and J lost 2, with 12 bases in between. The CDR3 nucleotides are TGTGCCAGCAGTCTACTCCCAGGAAACTATGGCTACACCTTC. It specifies CASSLLPGNYGYTF.

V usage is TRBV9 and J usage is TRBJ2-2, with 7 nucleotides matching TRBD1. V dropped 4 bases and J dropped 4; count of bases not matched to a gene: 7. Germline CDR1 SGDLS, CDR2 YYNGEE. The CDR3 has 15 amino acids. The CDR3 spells CASSRTGASTGELFF. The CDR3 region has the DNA TGTGCCAGCAGCCGTACAGGGGCTAGCACCGGGGAGCTGTTTTTT.

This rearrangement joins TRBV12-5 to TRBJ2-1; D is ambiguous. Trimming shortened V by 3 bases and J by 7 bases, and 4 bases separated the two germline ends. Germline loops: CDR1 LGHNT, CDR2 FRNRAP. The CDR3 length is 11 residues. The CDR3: CASGFPNEQFF. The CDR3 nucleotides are TGTGCTAGTGGTTTTCCGAATGAGCAGTTCTTC.

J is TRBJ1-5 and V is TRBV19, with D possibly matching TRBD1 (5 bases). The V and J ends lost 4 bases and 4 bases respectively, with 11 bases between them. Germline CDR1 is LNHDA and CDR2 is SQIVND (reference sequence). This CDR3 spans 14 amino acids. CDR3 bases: TGTGCCAGTAGTAACCGGGACTGGAATCAGCCCCAGCATTTT. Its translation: CASSNRDWNQPQHF.

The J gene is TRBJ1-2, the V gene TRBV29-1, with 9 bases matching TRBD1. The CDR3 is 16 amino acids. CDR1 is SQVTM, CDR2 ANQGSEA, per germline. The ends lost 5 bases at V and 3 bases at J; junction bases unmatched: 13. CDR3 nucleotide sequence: TGCAGCGTTCCGAATCCGGACAGGGGATTATACTATGGCTACACCTTC. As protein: CSVPNPDRGLYYGYTF. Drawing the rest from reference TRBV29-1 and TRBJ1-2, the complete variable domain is SAVISQKPSRDICQRGTSLTIQCQVDSQVTMMFWYRQQPGQSLTLIATANQGSEATYESGFVIDKFPISRPNLTFSTLTVSNMSPEDSSIYLCSVPNPDRGLYYGYTFGSGTRLTVV.